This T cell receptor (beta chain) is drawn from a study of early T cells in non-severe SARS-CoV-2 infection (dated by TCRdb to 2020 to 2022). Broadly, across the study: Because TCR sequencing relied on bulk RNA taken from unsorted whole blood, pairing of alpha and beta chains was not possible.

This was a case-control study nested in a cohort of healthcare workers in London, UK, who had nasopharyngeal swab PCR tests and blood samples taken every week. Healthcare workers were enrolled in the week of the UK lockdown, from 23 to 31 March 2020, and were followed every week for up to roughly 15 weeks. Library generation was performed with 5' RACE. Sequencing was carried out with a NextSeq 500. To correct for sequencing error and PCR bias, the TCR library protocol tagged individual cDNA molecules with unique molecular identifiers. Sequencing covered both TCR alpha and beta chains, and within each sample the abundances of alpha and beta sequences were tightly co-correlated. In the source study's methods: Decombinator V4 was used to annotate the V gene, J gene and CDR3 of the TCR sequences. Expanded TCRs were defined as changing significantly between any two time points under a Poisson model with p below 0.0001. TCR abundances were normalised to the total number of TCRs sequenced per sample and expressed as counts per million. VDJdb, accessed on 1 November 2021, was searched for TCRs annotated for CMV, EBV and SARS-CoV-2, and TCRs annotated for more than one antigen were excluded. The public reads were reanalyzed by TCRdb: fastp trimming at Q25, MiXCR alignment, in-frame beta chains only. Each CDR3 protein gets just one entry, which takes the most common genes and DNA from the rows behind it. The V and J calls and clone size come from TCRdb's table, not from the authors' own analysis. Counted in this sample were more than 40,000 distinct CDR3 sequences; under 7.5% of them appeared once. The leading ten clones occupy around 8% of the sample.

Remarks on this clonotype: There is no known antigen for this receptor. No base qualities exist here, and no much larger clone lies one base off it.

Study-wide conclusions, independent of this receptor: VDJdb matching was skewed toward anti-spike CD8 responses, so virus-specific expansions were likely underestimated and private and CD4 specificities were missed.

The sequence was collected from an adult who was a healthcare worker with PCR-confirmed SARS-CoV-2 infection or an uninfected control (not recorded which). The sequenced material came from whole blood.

CDR3 protein: CAISERAGGSGELFF. The nucleotide sequence reads TGTGCCATCAGTGAGCGGGCAGGGGGATCCGGGGAGCTGTTTTTT. Recombination connected TRBV10-3 to TRBJ2-2, and 7 bases in between align with TRBD1. The germline V gene provides CDR1 ENHRY and CDR2 SYGVKD. For this chain, trimming is 2 bases at the V end and 6 bases at the J end, and the number of junction bases without a gene match is 6. The CDR3 contains 15 residues, cysteine and phenylalanine counted. Just the 45-base CDR3 DNA is kept, in frame starting at base 1.